This T cell receptor beta chain was sequenced during a study of beta chain features in type 1 diabetes. Study-wide background: Investigators examined some 100,000,000 sorted cells across all samples.

In its sample, this clone was seen a few times. Its antigen is not known. Sequenced material consisted of expressed TCRB transcripts (all of the isolated RNA was reverse transcribed). The data were produced by immunoSEQ multiplex PCR, yet TCRdb's version contains in-frame clones alone and is incomplete. The table lists about 180,000 clones, 10% to 15% of them singletons, with approximately 0.64% in the top ten. Sorting gave populations that all exceeded 95% purity. In germline, CDR1 is MGHDK, CDR2 SYGVNS. The CDR3 totals 17 residues. V gave up 4 bases and J gave up 3 bases; unmatched junction bases: 13. Study-wide findings and caveats: Fewer junction insertions and more nucleotide deletions appeared in type 1 diabetes patients.

Sequenced input: central memory CD4+ T cells from blood. This receptor was taken from a woman younger than 30 in good health. V gene TRBV25-1 combines with J gene TRBJ2-7, with 9 bases matching TRBD2. The CDR3 here is CASSASLQAGGFYEQYF. The CDR3 DNA is TGTGCCAGCAGTGCCTCCCTTCAAGCGGGAGGTTTCTACGAGCAGTACTTC.